The clone carrying this T cell receptor (beta chain) came up once. The target antigen is unknown. The entry originates in a study of T cells in localized non-small cell lung cancer. Overall study findings and caveats: Adjacent lung had a median 57 of the 100 largest tumor clones. A raised T cell density in blood coincided with lengthier overall survival. Owing to sequencing of a solitary tumor region, heterogeneity cannot be discounted. Peak T cell clonality was found in uninvolved adjacent lung, exceeding tumor.

The CDR3 length is 13 residues. Trimming took 2 bases from V and 1 from J, leaving 3 bases between them. Germline CDR1 and CDR2: MNHNS and SASEGT. Generated by immunoSEQ multiplex PCR, the TCRdb table keeps only in-frame clones and is missing some. The data show about 25,000 clones, 80% to 95% seen once. This clonotype was obtained from a woman aged 40-70 years with stage I lung adenocarcinoma. The chain carries TRBV6-1 and TRBJ1-3; D call uncertain. Specimen: peripheral blood, collected before any cancer treatment. The CDR3 protein is CASSERSGNTIYF. The CDR3 DNA reads as TGTGCCAGCAGTGAAAGGTCTGGAAACACCATATATTTT.